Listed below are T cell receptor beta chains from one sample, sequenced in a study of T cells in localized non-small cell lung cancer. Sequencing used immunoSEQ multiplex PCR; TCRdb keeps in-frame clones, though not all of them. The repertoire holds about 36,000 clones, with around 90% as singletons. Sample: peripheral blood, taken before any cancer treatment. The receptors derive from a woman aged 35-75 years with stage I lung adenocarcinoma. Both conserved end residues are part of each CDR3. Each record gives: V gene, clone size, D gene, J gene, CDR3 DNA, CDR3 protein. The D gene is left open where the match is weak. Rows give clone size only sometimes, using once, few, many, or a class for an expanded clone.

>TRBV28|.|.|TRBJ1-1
TGTGCCAGCAGCGACCCCCTTAGGAGGGAGGCTTTCTTT
CASSDPLRREAFF
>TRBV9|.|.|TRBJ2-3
TGTGCCAGCAGCGGAAACGATCAGATACGGCAGTATTTT
CASSGNDQIRQYF
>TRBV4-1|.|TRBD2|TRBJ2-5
TGCGCCAGCAGCCACCTAGCGGGGACCCAAGAGACCCAGTACTTC
CASSHLAGTQETQYF
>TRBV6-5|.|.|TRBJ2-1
TGTGCCAGCAGTTACTCATGGCTTCATCCTCACAATGAGCAGTTCTTC
CASSYSWLHPHNEQFF
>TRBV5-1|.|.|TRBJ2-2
TGCGCCAGCAGCTTCATACCCGGGGAGCTGTTTTTT
CASSFIPGELFF
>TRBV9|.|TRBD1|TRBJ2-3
TGTGCCAGCAGCGCCGGAAGGGGACAGGGGCTTACAGATACGCAGTATTTT
CASSAGRGQGLTDTQYF
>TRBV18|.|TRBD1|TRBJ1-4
TGTGCCAGCTCAGCGGGACAGGAGACAACTAATGAAAAACTGTTTTTT
CASSAGQETTNEKLFF
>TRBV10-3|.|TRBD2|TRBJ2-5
TGTGCCATCAGTGCGGGGACTAGCGCAGAGACCCAGTACTTC
CAISAGTSAETQYF
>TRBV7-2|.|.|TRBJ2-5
TGTGCCAGCAGCCCGGGTAGGTCCCAAGAGACCCAGTACTTC
CASSPGRSQETQYF
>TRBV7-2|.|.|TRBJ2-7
TGTGCCAGCAGCTTAAGGGGCGCCTCCCTCGAGCAGTACTTC
CASSLRGASLEQYF
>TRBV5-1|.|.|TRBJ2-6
TGCGCCAGCCGGGACTCCCCCTCTGGGGCCAACGTCCTGACTTTC
CASRDSPSGANVLTF
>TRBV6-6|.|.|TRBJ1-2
TGTGCCAGCAGTTACGCCAGGGGCCTCTATGGCTACACCTTC
CASSYARGLYGYTF
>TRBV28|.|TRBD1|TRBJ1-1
TGTGCCAGCAGTTTTCCGGGACAGGGTGGAACTGAAGCTTTCTTT
CASSFPGQGGTEAFF
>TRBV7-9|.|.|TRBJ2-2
TGTGCCAGCAGCCCCCCCGGGGGGCGGGACACCGGGGAGCTGTTTTTT
CASSPPGGRDTGELFF
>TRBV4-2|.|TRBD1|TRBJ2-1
TGTGCCAGCAGCCAAGCCAATACAGGGGGAAATGAGCAGTTCTTC
CASSQANTGGNEQFF
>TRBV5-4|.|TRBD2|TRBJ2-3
TGTGCCAGCAGCCACCCCACTCAGACTAGCGATACGCAGTATTTT
CASSHPTQTSDTQYF
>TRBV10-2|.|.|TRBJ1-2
TGCGCCAGCAGTGAGGGGGGGGGCGGAGGCTACACCTTC
CASSEGGGGGYTF
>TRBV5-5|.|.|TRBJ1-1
TGTGCCAGCGAAAGAAGGAGCACTGAAGCTTTCTTT
CASERRSTEAFF
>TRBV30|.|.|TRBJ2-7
TGTGCCTGGACAAAGGGCAGGGGCGTCTCCTACGAGCAGTACTTC
CAWTKGRGVSYEQYF
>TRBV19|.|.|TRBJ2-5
TGTGCCAGTAGTTTCGGCGGACAGCAAGAGACCCAGTACTTC
CASSFGGQQETQYF
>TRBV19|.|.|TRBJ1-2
TGTGCCAGTAGTACAAGGGGTGCCGGGGACTATGGCTACACCTTC
CASSTRGAGDYGYTF
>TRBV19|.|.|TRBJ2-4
TGTGCCAGTAGTACAGGGGATGTTAGTGGAAACATTCAGTACTTC
CASSTGDVSGNIQYF
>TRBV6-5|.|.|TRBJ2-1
TGTGCCAGCAAAAAAACGGGAGCGGAGTACAATGAGCAGTTCTTC
CASKKTGAEYNEQFF
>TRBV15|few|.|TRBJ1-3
TGTGCCACCAGCAGAGATCGACTCAGGACCGCGGGAAACACCATATATTTT
CATSRDRLRTAGNTIYF
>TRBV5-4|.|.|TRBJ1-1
TGTGCCAGCAGCGAGAGCTGGACAGCTGAAGCTTTCTTT
CASSESWTAEAFF
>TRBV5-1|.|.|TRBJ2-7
TGCGCCAGCAGCTTTCCCGAGGACCACGAGCAGTACTTC
CASSFPEDHEQYF
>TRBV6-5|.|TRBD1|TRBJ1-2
TGTGCCAGCAGCCCCAACAGGGGGCGAAACTATGGCTACACCTTC
CASSPNRGRNYGYTF
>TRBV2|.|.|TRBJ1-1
TGTGCCAGCAGTGCGGCCGAGAACACTGAAGCTTTCTTT
CASSAAENTEAFF
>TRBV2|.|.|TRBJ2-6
TGTGCCAGCAGTGCAACACGACTGGGATTTGGGTCTGGGGCCAACGTCCTGACTTTC
CASSATRLGFGSGANVLTF
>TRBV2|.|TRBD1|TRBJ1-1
TGTGCCAGCATTATTCAGGGACAGGGGAACACTGAAGCTTTCTTT
CASIIQGQGNTEAFF
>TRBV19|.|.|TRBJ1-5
TGTGCCAGTAGTCAATTCTCAGGAGGGCTGGTCGGCAATCAGCCCCAGCATTTT
CASSQFSGGLVGNQPQHF
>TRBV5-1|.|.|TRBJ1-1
TGCGCCAGCAGCCGGACAGCCCCCTGGACTGAAGCTTTCTTT
CASSRTAPWTEAFF
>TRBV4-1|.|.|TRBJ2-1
TGCGCCAGCAGCCCCCTTGCAGGGGCTAGCGGCCGGAGCTCCTACAATGAGCAGTTCTTC
CASSPLAGASGRSSYNEQFF
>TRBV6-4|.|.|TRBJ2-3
TGTGCCAGCAGTGAGCGCCCCGGGGGCTCGGGAGATACGCAGTATTTT
CASSERPGGSGDTQYF
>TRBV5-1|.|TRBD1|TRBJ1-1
TGCGCCAGCAGCTCCGACAGGGGGGGCACTGAAGCTTTCTTT
CASSSDRGGTEAFF
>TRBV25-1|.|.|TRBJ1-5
TGTGCCAGCAGTGGAGAGGAACTTGGCCTTACACAGCCCCAGCATTTT
CASSGEELGLTQPQHF
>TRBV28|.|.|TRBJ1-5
TGTGCCAGCAGTCACCTGCAGTATAATCAGCCCCAGCATTTT
CASSHLQYNQPQHF
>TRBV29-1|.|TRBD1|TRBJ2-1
TGCAGCGGGACAGGGGACAATGAGCAGTTCTTC
CSGTGDNEQFF
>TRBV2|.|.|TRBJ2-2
TGTGCCGGGGGGGACATGGAGGACACCGGGGAGCTGTTTTTT
CAGGDMEDTGELFF
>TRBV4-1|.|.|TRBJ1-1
TGCGCCAGCAGCCGAGGGACCGCCAGAACTGAAGCTTTCTTT
CASSRGTARTEAFF
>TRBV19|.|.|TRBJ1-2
TGTGCCAGTAGTATCTGGGGTTGGGGCTACACCTTC
CASSIWGWGYTF
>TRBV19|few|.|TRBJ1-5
TGTGCCAGTAGTACCTTATACAGGGTGAGCAATCAGCCCCAGCATTTT
CASSTLYRVSNQPQHF
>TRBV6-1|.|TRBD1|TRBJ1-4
TGTGCCAGCGGTACTTTACAGGGGGGAAATGAAAAACTGTTTTTT
CASGTLQGGNEKLFF
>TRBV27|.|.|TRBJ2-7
TGTGCCAGCAGTTTATCCGGGACAAGACCTACCTACGAGCAGTACTTC
CASSLSGTRPTYEQYF
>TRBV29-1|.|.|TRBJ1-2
TGCAGCGCCGTCGGGCAGAACTATGGCTACACCTTC
CSAVGQNYGYTF
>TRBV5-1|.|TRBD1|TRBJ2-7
TGCGCCAGCAGCCTACACGGACAGGATCACGAGCAGTACTTC
CASSLHGQDHEQYF
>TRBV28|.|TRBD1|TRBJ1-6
TGTGCCAGCAGTTTAGGACAGGAGAAGTCCTATAATTCACCCCTCCACTTT
CASSLGQEKSYNSPLHF
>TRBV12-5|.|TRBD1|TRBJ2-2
TGTGCTAGTGGATCCGGGACAGGGAACACCGGGGAGCTGTTTTTT
CASGSGTGNTGELFF
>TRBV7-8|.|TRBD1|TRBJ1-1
TGTGCCAGCAGCTTGCCCCAACACAGGGGTAGAGCTTTCTTT
CASSLPQHRGRAFF
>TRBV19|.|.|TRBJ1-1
TGTGCCAGTAGTATACCTACTGGAAGGACTGAAGCTTTCTTT
CASSIPTGRTEAFF
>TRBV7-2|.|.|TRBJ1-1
TGTGCCAGCAGCCGACGGATGAACACTGAAGCTTTCTTT
CASSRRMNTEAFF
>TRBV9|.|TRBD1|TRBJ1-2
TGTGCCAGCAGCGTAGGGGAGACAGGGGGAGCCTATGGCTACACCTTC
CASSVGETGGAYGYTF
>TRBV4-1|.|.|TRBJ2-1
TGCGCCAGCACCGTAGGGAATGAGCAGTTCTTC
CASTVGNEQFF
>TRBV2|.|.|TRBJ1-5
TGTGCCAGCAGTGGTGGGCTCGGGGAGGAACCCCAGCATTTT
CASSGGLGEEPQHF
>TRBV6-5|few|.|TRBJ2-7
TGTGCCAGCAGTTACTCCCCGACAGGTCCCTACGAGCAGTACTTC
CASSYSPTGPYEQYF
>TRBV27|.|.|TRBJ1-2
TGTGCCAGCAGTTCTAGGTCAGGAGACCTCTATGGCTACACCTTC
CASSSRSGDLYGYTF
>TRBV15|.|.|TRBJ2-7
TGTGCCACCAGCAGAGATGGGTACGAGCAGTACTTC
CATSRDGYEQYF
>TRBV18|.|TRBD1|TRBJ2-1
TGTGCCAGCTCACCCTGGACAGGGGGCATCGATGAGCAGTTCTTC
CASSPWTGGIDEQFF
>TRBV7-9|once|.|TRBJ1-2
TGTGCCAGCAGCTTACAGGGTGCGAGAAGCGGTGGCTACACCTTC
CASSLQGARSGGYTF